These T cell receptor beta chains were read from a single sample in a study of cytomegalovirus exposure and HLA in healthy donors. Produced via immunoSEQ multiplex PCR; TCRdb's table is partial and in-frame only. The sample holds fewer than 200,000 clones; 10% to 15% are singletons and the top ten take approximately 8.3%. Sequencing input: PBMCs. These receptors all stem from a man in his forties or fifties in good health and CMV-seropositive. Each CDR3 is given with its conserved first and last residue. The D gene is left open where the match is weak. Only some rows state a clone size, as once, few, many or a class for expanded clones.

NA	TRBJ1-5	TRBV27	NA	TGTGCCAGCAGTAAGCTTCCCGGGAGAGGGGGCAATCAGCCCCAGCATTTT	CASSKLPGRGGNQPQHF
NA	TRBJ1-1	TRBV5-4	few	TGTGCCAGCAGCCCAGGAAAAAGGGGTACTGAAGCTTTCTTT	CASSPGKRGTEAFF
TRBD1	TRBJ1-2	TRBV11-2	few	TGTGCCAGCAGCTTAGAATACCAGGGGGACTATGGCTACACCTTC	CASSLEYQGDYGYTF
NA	TRBJ1-3	TRBV7-9	NA	TGTGCCAGCATCAAGGCGGGGGGAAACACCATATATTTT	CASIKAGGNTIYF
NA	TRBJ2-5	TRBV9	NA	TGTGCCAGCAGCGTAGGGGAGAACCAGTACTTC	CASSVGENQYF
NA	TRBJ2-1	TRBV5-4	NA	TGTGCCAGCAGCTGGCAGCCGGGTCCTGGGTATGAGCAGTTCTTC	CASSWQPGPGYEQFF
NA	TRBJ1-1	TRBV11-3	few	TGTGCCAGCTTTTCGAGGGTTTCGGGCACTGAAGCTTTCTTT	CASFSRVSGTEAFF
TRBD1	TRBJ1-5	TRBV11-2	few	TGTGCCAGCAGCCGGTTCCCGGCACAGGGGGCCCATAGCAATCAGCCCCAGCATTTT	CASSRFPAQGAHSNQPQHF
TRBD1	TRBJ1-4	TRBV30	NA	TGTGCCTGGAGTACAGGGGGCGCGAATGAAAAACTGTTTTTT	CAWSTGGANEKLFF
TRBD1	TRBJ2-2	TRBV7-2	few	TGTGCCAGCAGCTACCGACAGGGGGCGCGGACCGGGGAGCTGTTTTTT	CASSYRQGARTGELFF
TRBD2	TRBJ2-3	TRBV6-1	few	TGTGCCAGCAGTGCGACTAGCGGGGGAGTGGCAGATACGCAGTATTTT	CASSATSGGVADTQYF
NA	TRBJ1-1	TRBV6-4	few	TGTGCCAGCAGTCGACAGTGGAACACTGAAGCTTTCTTT	CASSRQWNTEAFF
NA	TRBJ2-5	TRBV6-6	NA	TGTGCCAGTAGTCCGAGCCAAGAGACCCAGTACTTC	CASSPSQETQYF
TRBD1	TRBJ1-5	TRBV5-1	few	TGCGCCAGCAGCCTCACACCGACAGGGCACCCTTCTAATCAGCCCCAGCATTTT	CASSLTPTGHPSNQPQHF
TRBD2	TRBJ2-2	TRBV7-9	NA	TGTGCCAGCAGCTTCGGGGGGACCGGGGAGCTGTTTTTT	CASSFGGTGELFF
TRBD2	TRBJ2-2	TRBV9	few	TGTGCCAGCAGCGTTAGCGGGGGGGCCGCCACCGGGGAGCTGTTTTTT	CASSVSGGAATGELFF
NA	TRBJ1-5	TRBV4-3	few	TGCGCCAGCAGCCCCGTGAAGGGGGGGAAAGCCAATCAGCCCCAGCATTTT	CASSPVKGGKANQPQHF
TRBD1	TRBJ1-2	TRBV4-1	NA	TGCGCCAGCAGCCAAGAACAGGGGGCCCCGGGTGGCTACACCTTC	CASSQEQGAPGGYTF
TRBD1	TRBJ1-5	TRBV18	NA	TGTGCCAGCTCACCACGAGGGGGCGGCAATCAGCCCCAGCATTTT	CASSPRGGGNQPQHF
TRBD1	TRBJ2-5	TRBV4-1	NA	TGCGCCAGCAGCCAAGGCGGGACAGGGGGCGCGCAGACCCAGTACTTC	CASSQGGTGGAQTQYF
TRBD1	TRBJ1-1	TRBV18	few	TGTGCCAGCTCACCTAGACAGGGGGTAACTGAAGCTTTCTTT	CASSPRQGVTEAFF
NA	TRBJ2-1	TRBV5-4	few	TGTGCCAGCAGCCGAACCACAGGGCCGAATGAGCAGTTCTTC	CASSRTTGPNEQFF
TRBD1	TRBJ1-4	TRBV7-9	few	TGTGCCAGCAGCTTACCAACTAGACAGGGGGATGAAAAACTGTTTTTT	CASSLPTRQGDEKLFF
NA	TRBJ1-6	TRBV5-1	few	TGCGCCAGCAGCACGACTGGCTCGGGTTCACCCCTCCACTTT	CASSTTGSGSPLHF
NA	TRBJ1-2	TRBV30	few	TGTGCCTGGAGTATCGGGGGGCCGGCTGGCTACACCTTC	CAWSIGGPAGYTF
TRBD2	TRBJ2-7	TRBV9	few	TGTGCCAGCAGCGTAGTAGCGGGGGGGTACGAGCAGTACTTC	CASSVVAGGYEQYF
NA	TRBJ1-5	TRBV29-1	NA	TGCAGCGTTAGAGAGGTGGGCAATCAGCCCCAGCATTTT	CSVREVGNQPQHF
TRBD1	TRBJ1-1	TRBV4-1	NA	TGCGCCAGCAGCCTCAATACTCCACAGGGGGGGACTGAAGCTTTCTTT	CASSLNTPQGGTEAFF
NA	TRBJ2-1	TRBV5-1	few	TGCGCCAGCAGCTCTACTCTCGATGAGCAGTTCTTC	CASSSTLDEQFF
TRBD1	TRBJ2-1	TRBV27	few	TGTGCCAGCAGACAGGGACAGGTGAACAATGAGCAGTTCTTC	CASRQGQVNNEQFF
TRBD1	TRBJ2-1	TRBV27	NA	TGTGCCAGCAGTGAGAGGACAGGGGGTAATGAGCAGTTCTTC	CASSERTGGNEQFF
TRBD1	TRBJ1-2	TRBV6-6	NA	TGTGCCAGCAGTTACGGGCAGGGGGCGTCTGGCTACACCTTC	CASSYGQGASGYTF
NA	TRBJ2-5	TRBV5-4	few	TGTGCCAGCAGCTTTGACAGTAGAGAGACCCAGTACTTC	CASSFDSRETQYF
TRBD1	TRBJ1-1	TRBV5-4	NA	TGTGCCAGCAGCCCTGGACAGGGGAACACTGAAGCTTTCTTT	CASSPGQGNTEAFF
NA	TRBJ1-1	TRBV27	few	TGTGCCAGTAGGGTAGCCGGGGGGGCAGGCACTGAAGCTTTCTTT	CASRVAGGAGTEAFF
TRBD1	TRBJ2-7	TRBV5-1	few	TGCGCCAGCAGCTCGACAGGGCCTACTATAGAGCAGTACTTC	CASSSTGPTIEQYF
TRBD1	TRBJ1-2	TRBV29-1	few	TGCAGCGTTGATGGACAGGGGGCGAAGTATGGCTACACCTTC	CSVDGQGAKYGYTF
NA	TRBJ1-4	TRBV28	few	TGTGCCAGCACTTCCTCGAGGGCTGAGCTGTTTTTT	CASTSSRAELFF
TRBD2	TRBJ2-7	TRBV7-9	NA	TGTGCCAGCAGCTCCCAGACTAGCTCCAACGAGCAGTACTTC	CASSSQTSSNEQYF
NA	TRBJ1-1	TRBV25-1	NA	TGTGCCAGCGGAGCGGCACCTGGGGCTGAAGCTTTCTTT	CASGAAPGAEAFF
NA	TRBJ1-5	TRBV19	NA	TGTGCCAGTAGGGCGTCGGGGGGTAGGACCCAGCCCCAGCATTTT	CASRASGGRTQPQHF
NA	TRBJ1-6	TRBV11-2	NA	TGTGCCAGCACCCCTAGGTCGGGTGCTCCTTATAATTCACCCCTCCACTTT	CASTPRSGAPYNSPLHF
NA	TRBJ1-1	TRBV19	NA	TGTGCCAGTAGTAGGGGACTATTAAACACTGAAGCTTTCTTT	CASSRGLLNTEAFF
TRBD1	TRBJ2-5	TRBV11-3	NA	TGTGCCAGCAGCTTAGGGGGACAGGGGAAGGGGACCCAGTACTTC	CASSLGGQGKGTQYF
NA	TRBJ1-1	TRBV28	NA	TGTGCCAGCAGTCTCCGACAGGAGAACACTGAAGCTTTCTTT	CASSLRQENTEAFF
NA	TRBJ2-7	TRBV6-5	few	TGTGCCAGCACCCCAGGGGGGTCCTACGAGCAGTACTTC	CASTPGGSYEQYF
NA	TRBJ1-1	TRBV4-3	NA	TGCGCCAGCAGCCAAGATGAGGGCACTGAAGCTTTCTTT	CASSQDEGTEAFF
TRBD1	TRBJ2-5	TRBV9	few	TGTGCCAGCAGCTTCGGACAGGGGCCAGAGACCCAGTACTTC	CASSFGQGPETQYF
NA	TRBJ2-5	TRBV29-1	NA	TGCAGCGTTGTCTGGGCACAAGAGACCCAGTACTTC	CSVVWAQETQYF
NA	TRBJ2-3	TRBV7-8	few	TGTGCCAGCAGCTCAAAGGGGCCCGGAGATACGCAGTATTTT	CASSSKGPGDTQYF